The 8 T cell receptor beta chains below were found in one sample sequenced in a study of T cell responses to AZD1222 COVID-19 vaccine. Produced via immunoSEQ multiplex PCR; TCRdb's table is partial and in-frame only. The sample shows 100,000 to 150,000 clones, around 92% of them seen only once. Sequenced here: peripheral blood, sampled on day 0 of AZD1222 vaccination. The receptor set was obtained from an adult in good health.

V and J are TRBV15 and TRBJ1-2; TRBD1 matches at 7 bases. J lost 4 bases, V lost 0 bases, and 2 bases had no gene match. The CDR3 is 14 amino acids. CDR1 is LNHNV and CDR2 is YYDKDF in the germline V gene (reference sequence). CDR3: CATSRDRQGYGYTF. CDR3 DNA sequence: TGTGCCACCAGCAGAGATAGACAGGGCTATGGCTACACCTTC.

The V gene is TRBV19, the J gene TRBJ2-5; the match to TRBD1 covers 9 bases. CDR1 and CDR2 (germline): LNHDA, SQIVND (reference sequence). The V segment lost 5 bases and the J segment 7 bases; nucleotides outside the gene matches: 14. The CDR3 is 16 amino acids. As DNA, the CDR3 is TGTGCCAGTAGTCCGACCCCATCCTGGACAGGGGTGACCCAGTACTTC. Translating gives CASSPTPSWTGVTQYF.

The rearrangement links TRBV24-1 to TRBJ1-2; D uncertain. Trimming left V 0 bases short and J 7 bases short, with 8 bases between. This CDR3 is built from 13 residues. The V gene's germline CDR1 is KGHDR and CDR2 SFDVKD. CDR3 DNA sequence: TGTGCCACCAGTGATTTGGAGTCAGCTGGCTACACCTTC. Encoded protein: CATSDLESAGYTF.

The chain recombines TRBV12-2 with TRBJ2-7; TRBD1 is the table's D call and was not checked against the DNA. TRBV12-2 represents a pseudogene. This CDR3 region has 15 residues. DNA of the CDR3: TGTGCAAGTCGCCCAGTACGGGACAGGGGGTACGAGCAGTACTTC. Translation: CASRPVRDRGYEQYF.

The chain employs TRBV13 and TRBJ1-5; the D is unclear. Germline-derived CDR1 and CDR2 are PRHDT and FYEKMQ (reference sequence). This CDR3 region has 12 residues. V was shortened by 0 bases and J by 11 bases, with 8 bases between the two germline ends. CDR3 sequence reads: CASSLGADAQHF. CDR3 nucleotide sequence: TGTGCCAGCAGCTTAGGGGCAGATGCCCAGCATTTT.

The chain carries TRBV7-9 and TRBJ2-2, with D unresolved. Looked up from germline, CDR1 is SEHNR and CDR2 is FQNEAQ (reference sequence). The CDR3 is made up of 13 amino acids. V lost 6 bases, J lost 6 bases, and 11 bases lay in between. The CDR3, as DNA: TGTGCCAGCAGGCGAAAGGCTTCCGGGGAGCTGTTTTTT. Translating gives CASRRKASGELFF.

This rearrangement joins TRBV13 to TRBJ2-3; D gene uncertain. CDR3 length: 15 residues. V shed 2 bases and J shed 2 bases, with 11 bases lying between them. CDR1 and CDR2 from the germline V gene are PRHDT and FYEKMQ (reference sequence). CDR3 sequence: CASSLRWTNTDTQYF. In DNA form, the CDR3 reads TGTGCCAGCAGCTTACGTTGGACCAACACAGATACGCAGTATTTT. Based on the CDR3 plus reference TRBV13 and TRBJ2-3, the full variable domain is AAGVIQSPRHLIKEKRETATLKCYPIPRHDTVYWYQQGPGQDPQFLISFYEKMQSDKGSIPDRFSAQQFSDYHSELNMSSLELGDSALYFCASSLRWTNTDTQYFGPGTRLTVL.

V is TRBV15 and J is TRBJ2-1, with 7 bases fitting TRBD1. V shed 6 bases and J 4 bases; nucleotides not matched to a gene: 9. This CDR3 contains 15 residues. Germline-derived CDR1 and CDR2 are LNHNV and YYDKDF (reference sequence). CDR3 in amino acids: CATSAEDRAYNEQFF. The CDR3 DNA follows: TGTGCCACCAGTGCCGAAGACAGGGCTTACAATGAGCAGTTCTTC.